The 9 T cell receptor beta chains in this list originate from one sample, sequenced in a study of naive and memory T cell subsets. An equimolar mix of two oligonucleotides served as the beta constant-region primer for TRBC1 and TRBC2. Nested alpha and beta constant-region primers with the SP2 primer drove four PCR rounds on ligated cDNA. MiXCR, run by TCRdb on the UMI-ligation and nested PCR reads, gives a single entry per CDR3 protein. Among around 30,000 distinct CDR3 sequences listed, around 20% were seen once. Sequenced: effector memory CD4+ T cells from blood. The subset denotes: effector memory, CD45RA- CD27-. These receptors all stem from a human donor in good health.

This clonotype has a handful of counts. This chain joins TRBV28 and TRBJ2-7, with TRBD2 matching 12 bases. V lost 5 bases, J lost 6 bases, and 8 bases stayed unmatched. The CDR3 contains 15 residues. CDR1 is MDHEN and CDR2 is SYDVKM in the germline V gene. CDR3 region: CASSIHGLAGFEQYF. CDR3 nucleotide sequence: TGTGCCAGCAGTATACACGGACTAGCGGGGTTCGAGCAGTACTTC. The whole variable domain, remainder taken from reference TRBV28 and TRBJ2-7, is DVKVTQSSRYLVKRTGEKVFLECVQDMDHENMFWYRQDPGLGLRLIYFSYDVKMKEKGDIPEGYSVSREKKERFSLILESASTNQTSMYLCASSIHGLAGFEQYFGPGTRLTVT.

The rearrangement uses TRBV6-6 and TRBJ2-7; 8 bases agree with TRBD2. Germline loops: CDR1 MNHNY, CDR2 SVGAGI (reference sequence). CDR3 length: 15 amino acids. With 8 bases clipped from V and 1 base from J, the junction kept 10 bases outside the gene matches. The CDR3 spells CASLDGGRRSYEQYF. Here the CDR3 DNA reads TGTGCCAGCCTTGATGGCGGGAGGAGATCCTACGAGCAGTACTTC.

This chain joins TRBV6-5 and TRBJ2-7, with TRBD2 identical over 9 bases. The CDR3 totals 17 residues. CDR1 and CDR2 from the germline V gene are MNHEY and SVGAGI. The V segment lost 0 bases and the J segment 0 bases; nucleotides outside the gene matches: 6. As DNA, the CDR3 is TGTGCCAGCAGTTACTCCTTCATTAGCGGGAGCTCCTACGAGCAGTACTTC. This sequence encodes CASSYSFISGSSYEQYF.

This clonotype appeared a few times. The chain couples TRBV20-1 to TRBJ1-1; D uncertain. V gave up 3 bases and J gave up 5 bases, with 13 bases separating them. This CDR3 region has 13 residues. Germline CDR1 and CDR2: DFQATT and SNEGSKA (reference sequence). CDR3 loop: CSASRGSGTEAFF. The CDR3 DNA follows: TGCAGTGCTAGTAGAGGGTCGGGGACTGAAGCTTTCTTT.

This clonotype was counted between two and nine times. This chain links TRBV28 with TRBJ1-5; the match to TRBD1 covers 8 bases. The V segment lost 2 bases and the J segment 9 bases; nucleotides outside the gene matches: 12. There are 16 residues in the CDR3. CDR1 is MDHEN, CDR2 SYDVKM, per germline. CDR3 nucleotide sequence: TGTGCCAGCAGTTTACAGGGGGCGTTAGGGATTCGGCCCCAGCATTTT. Translation: CASSLQGALGIRPQHF.

This chain connects TRBV7-9 to TRBJ1-2, with 7 bases fitting TRBD1. The CDR3 is 20 amino acids. J gave up 4 bases and V 4 bases, and 24 bases lay outside the gene matches. Germline-derived CDR1 and CDR2 are SEHNR and FQNEAQ (reference sequence). DNA for the CDR3: TGTGCCAGCAGCTCGCTAAAAAAAGCTAGGGGGCCGGATCCGGGCTATGGCTACACCTTC. Translated: CASSSLKKARGPDPGYGYTF.

This clonotype has only a few counts. The chain carries TRBV10-1 and TRBJ1-3; unclear D gene. Germline CDR1 reads WNHNN; CDR2 reads SYGVQD (reference sequence). Deletions cut 0 bases from V and 4 bases from J, with 10 bases between. CDR3 length equals 15 residues. The CDR3 DNA reads TGCGCCAGCAGTGAGTCATCCGGGATGGGAAACACCATATATTTT. It encodes CASSESSGMGNTIYF.

This clonotype was counted between two and nine times. This chain joins TRBV28 and TRBJ2-6, with D unclear. Trimming stripped 2 bases from V and 0 bases from J, with 5 bases between. The germline gives CDR1 MDHEN, CDR2 SYDVKM. CDR3 size: 15 residues. The CDR3 loop reads CASSLALSGANVLTF. The CDR3 nucleotides are TGTGCCAGCAGTTTAGCTCTCTCTGGGGCCAACGTCCTGACTTTC.

The chain couples TRBV28 to TRBJ2-1, with 7 bases that match TRBD1. The CDR3 sequence is 15 residues long. Germline loops: CDR1 MDHEN, CDR2 SYDVKM. Unmatched junction bases numbered 8, after V lost 2 bases and J lost 7 bases. CDR3 residues: CASSLIQGTRNEQFF. CDR3 sequence (DNA): TGTGCCAGCAGTTTAATACAGGGGACGCGGAATGAGCAGTTCTTC.